These 15 T cell receptor beta chains were sequenced from one sample in a study of type 1 and type 2 diabetes patients (TCRdb year 2016). Sequencing took place on an Illumina MiSeq. For TCRbeta CDR3 amplification, the template was genomic DNA taken from the sorted T cell subsets. The TCRbeta CDR3 region was amplified by multiplex PCR with 30 forward and 13 reverse primers. The public sequencing data were trimmed at Q25 with fastp and processed into clonotypes with MiXCR by TCRdb, which kept only in-frame beta chains. Each CDR3 protein gets just one entry, which takes the most common genes and DNA from the rows behind it. This sample holds about 270,000 distinct CDR3 sequences; approximately 45% were observed only once. The ten biggest clones cover roughly an eighth of the sample. Sequencing was done on a sample of peripheral blood mononuclear cells (PBMCs). The receptor set was obtained from a young man with type 2 diabetes.

This clonotype was counted between two and nine times. The V gene is TRBV20-1, the J gene TRBJ2-7, with 7 positions matching TRBD2. Germline V gene data show CDR1 as DFQATT and CDR2 as SNEGSKA (reference sequence). CDR3 length: 13 residues. V shed 8 bases and J 4 bases; nucleotides not matched to a gene: 11. CDR3 nucleotide sequence: TGCAGTACTCTTGGCGGGAGTCTTTACGAGCAGTACTTC. Translating it yields CSTLGGSLYEQYF.

The chain joins TRBV9 to TRBJ2-2, with D possibly being TRBD1 (5 bases). The CDR3 loop spans 15 amino acids. V gave up 0 bases and J gave up 1 base, with 7 bases separating them. In germline, CDR1 is SGDLS, CDR2 YYNGEE. Here the CDR3 DNA reads TGTGCCAGCAGCGTAGCCCAGGGGAACACCGGGGAGCTGTTTTTT. Residues: CASSVAQGNTGELFF. The full variable domain, rest sourced from reference TRBV9 and TRBJ2-2, is DSGVTQTPKHLITATGQRVTLRCSPRSGDLSVYWYQQSLDQGLQFLIQYYNGEERAKGNILERFSAQQFPDLHSELNLSSLELGDSALYFCASSVAQGNTGELFFGEGSRLTVL.

The genes are TRBV18 and TRBJ2-3; either TRBD1 or TRBD2 may fit D (5 bases each). CDR3 length: 16 residues. Germline-derived CDR1 and CDR2 are KGHSH and LQKENI. V was clipped by 5 bases and J by 0 bases, with 15 bases between them. CDR3 nucleotide sequence: TGTGCCAGCTCAGACAAAAACCGGGACAGCACAGATACGCAGTATTTT. It specifies CASSDKNRDSTDTQYF.

This clonotype was seen at least ten times. V and J are TRBV19 and TRBJ2-5, with 7 bases that match TRBD1. Trimming removed 4 bases from V and 7 bases from J; junction bases left unmatched: 12. The CDR3 length is 15 residues. Per germline, CDR1 LNHDA and CDR2 SQIVND (reference sequence). The CDR3 DNA follows: TGTGCCAGTAGTACTACGGGACAGTCCGGAGGGACCCAGTACTTC. Translation: CASSTTGQSGGTQYF. Based on the CDR3 plus reference TRBV19 and TRBJ2-5, the full variable domain is DGGITQSPKYLFRKEGQNVTLSCEQNLNHDAMYWYRQDPGQGLRLIYYSQIVNDFQKGDIAEGYSVSREKKESFPLTVTSAQKNPTAFYLCASSTTGQSGGTQYFGPGTRLLVL.

A word on this clonotype: This may be a read error, as it is one base from a much larger clone. This is likely a read error, given that the CDR3 carries no conserved phenylalanine or tryptophan at its end. This chain uses TRBV27 with TRBJ1-1; unclear D gene. V gave up 6 bases and J gave up 0 bases, with 5 bases separating them. The germline V gene has CDR1 MNHEY and CDR2 SMNVEV (reference sequence). CDR3 length: 12 amino acids. Here the CDR3 reads CASSLMNTEAFS. In DNA form, the CDR3 reads TGTGCCAGCAGCCTTATGAACACTGAAGCTTTCTCT.

This clonotype was detected only a few times. V is TRBV25-1 and J is TRBJ2-1; 8 positions match TRBD1. The CDR3 consists of 16 residues. Germline V gene lookup returns CDR1 MGHDK and CDR2 SYGVNS. The V segment lost 0 bases and the J segment 4 bases; nucleotides outside the gene matches: 5. The CDR3 region is CASSEYGQGGYNEQFF. The CDR3 DNA reads as TGTGCCAGCAGTGAATATGGACAGGGCGGATACAATGAGCAGTTCTTC.

The CDR3 is CASSLPPSGAYNEQFF. CDR3 nucleotides: TGTGCCAGCAGTCTCCCCCCAAGCGGGGCTTACAATGAGCAGTTCTTC. The rearrangement links TRBV6-1 to TRBJ2-1; 7 bases match TRBD2. Germline V gene lookup returns CDR1 MNHNS and CDR2 SASEGT. This CDR3 has 16 amino acids. The trim removed 5 bases at V and 4 bases at J, leaving 11 bases unmatched.

The rearrangement uses TRBV19 and TRBJ1-1; D gene unclear. V lost 3 bases and J lost 2, with 10 bases in between. The CDR3 length is 14 residues. The germline CDR1 and CDR2 sequences are LNHDA and SQIVND (reference sequence). The CDR3 DNA sequence: TGTGCCAGTAGTATGGATCGGGGAAACACTGAAGCTTTCTTT. It codes for CASSMDRGNTEAFF.

V and J are TRBV2 and TRBJ2-2, with 8 bases lining up with TRBD1. CDR3 length: 16 amino acids. J lost 0 bases, V lost 7 bases, and 7 bases had no gene match. CDR1 is SNHLY, CDR2 FYNNEI, per germline. The CDR3, as DNA: TGTGCCAGCAACAGACAGGGGCAACCGAACACCGGGGAGCTGTTTTTT. Translating gives CASNRQGQPNTGELFF.

This clonotype was picked up a small number of times. The rearrangement joins TRBV2 to TRBJ2-7, with no clear D. With 7 bases removed from V and 0 bases from J, the gap between germline ends came to 7 bases. Germline assignment: CDR1 SNHLY and CDR2 FYNNEI. CDR3 length equals 12 residues. The CDR3 protein is CASTRISYEQYF. In DNA form, the CDR3 reads TGTGCCAGCACCAGGATCTCCTACGAGCAGTACTTC.

The chain carries TRBV27 and TRBJ2-7; 10 nucleotides line up with TRBD2. J lost 2 bases, V lost 6 bases, and 4 bases had no gene match. The CDR3 is made up of 14 amino acids. The germline V gene encodes CDR1 MNHEY and CDR2 SMNVEV (reference sequence). The CDR3 nucleotides are TGTGCCAGCAGCCCCAGCGGGAGGGCCTACGAGCAGTACTTC. It is translated as CASSPSGRAYEQYF.

Concerning this clonotype: With a much larger clone just one base away, this may be a read error. The V and J genes are TRBV19 and TRBJ2-6; weak D call: TRBD1 (6 bases). This CDR3 is 15 amino acids long. Trimming pared 4 bases from V and 1 base from J, leaving 8 bases between. The germline CDR1 and CDR2 sequences are LNHDA and SQIVND (reference sequence). For the CDR3, the DNA is TGTGCCAGTAGTAGAACAGGGTCTGGGGCCAACGTCCTGACTTTC. It is translated as CASSRTGSGANVLTF.

About this clonotype itself: The junction does not match germline at one end; this may be a read error. The chain links TRBV6-1 to TRBJ2-2, with TRBD2 matching over 14 bases. The CDR3 contains 18 residues. Germline V gene data show CDR1 as MNHNS and CDR2 as SASEGT. CDR3 DNA sequence: TGTGCCATCAGTGTGACAGGGACTAGCGGGAGGAACACCGGGGAGCTGTTTTTT. Its protein product is CAISVTGTSGRNTGELFF.

This clonotype was detected a few times. The chain employs TRBV20-1 and TRBJ1-1; a weak D match, TRBD1 (6 bases). Trimming stripped 6 bases from V and 2 bases from J, with 22 bases between. Germline V lookup: CDR1 DFQATT, CDR2 SNEGSKA (reference sequence). The CDR3 extends over 16 amino acids. CDR3 sequence (DNA): TGCAGTGCCAGTAAGGGGACACAGATCGAAAACACTGAAGCTTTCTTT. Its translation: CSASKGTQIENTEAFF.

Concerning this clonotype itself: At one boundary the junction diverges from the germline segment, which might be a read error. The gene calls are TRBV5-1 and TRBJ1-1, with TRBD1 matching over 9 bases. This CDR3 contains 18 residues. CDR1 and CDR2 (germline): SGHRS, YFSETQ. CDR3 nucleotide sequence: TGCGCCAGCAGCTTGGGCGACAGGGGGAGGGGGCCGAACACTGAAGCTCTCTTT. Protein product: CASSLGDRGRGPNTEALF.